Each of the 18 T cell receptor beta chains below was sequenced from the same sample in a study of blood T cell repertoires in COVID-19. The data were produced by immunoSEQ multiplex PCR, yet TCRdb's version contains in-frame clones alone and is incomplete. The sample includes roughly 180,000 clones, about 76% of them seen just once. The sequenced material came from peripheral blood. The receptors derive from a woman aged 50 to 60 with active or convalescent COVID-19.

The V gene is TRBV7-2, the J gene TRBJ2-7; 9 nucleotides agree with TRBD1. V lost 5 bases to trimming and J lost 9 bases; unmatched junction nucleotides: 14. CDR3 length: 15 residues. Germline values: CDR1 SGHTA, CDR2 FQGNSA. CDR3 in amino acids: CASSPRTGESLGQYF. The CDR3, as DNA: TGTGCCAGCAGCCCGAGGACAGGGGAAAGCCTCGGGCAGTACTTC.

This clone was picked up a small number of times. The rearrangement uses TRBV5-1 and TRBJ2-2, with TRBD1 as a possible D gene (6 bases). The CDR3 is 15 residues long. The germline V and J ends were trimmed by 3 bases and 1 base, with 10 bases remaining between them. Germline V gene sequence: CDR1 SGHRS, CDR2 YFSETQ. CDR3 protein: CASSSDSRNTGELFF. The CDR3 DNA sequence: TGCGCCAGCAGCTCGGACAGTAGGAACACCGGGGAGCTGTTTTTT.

This clone was counted between two and nine times. This chain uses TRBV5-1 with TRBJ2-5; tentative D call: TRBD2 (6 bases). From germline, CDR1 is SGHRS and CDR2 YFSETQ. This CDR3 is 14 amino acids long. The ends were cut back, 6 bases at V and 5 bases at J, with 17 bases in the middle. For the CDR3, the DNA is TGCGCCAGCACCTCCGCTGGGGGGTACGAGACCCAGTACTTC. As protein: CASTSAGGYETQYF.

V and J are TRBV29-1 and TRBJ2-3; TRBD1 matches at 8 bases. V lost 8 bases to trimming and J lost 1 base; unmatched junction nucleotides: 5. The CDR3 length is 13 residues. From germline, CDR1 is SQVTM and CDR2 ANQGSEA. This CDR3 reads CSTGGSGTDTQYF. The CDR3 DNA reads as TGCAGCACAGGGGGTTCGGGCACAGATACGCAGTATTTT.

The chain employs TRBV30 and TRBJ2-2; 8 bases agree with TRBD2. In germline, CDR1 is GTSNPN, CDR2 SVGIG (reference sequence). Trimming at V came to 4 bases and at J to 3 bases, leaving 7 bases not matched to a gene. The CDR3 has 15 residues. CDR3 DNA sequence: TGTGCCTGGAAGATGAGCGGGGGTTACACCGGGGAGCTGTTTTTT. Translation gives CAWKMSGGYTGELFF.

The chain joins TRBV5-6 to TRBJ2-3; a possible D gene is TRBD2 (5 bases). V lost 0 bases and J lost 4, with 18 bases in between. The germline V gene has CDR1 SGHDT and CDR2 YYEEEE. CDR3 size: 17 residues. In nucleotides, the CDR3 is TGTGCCAGCAGCTTGGGAGGAAGAGGCGTTAGCGCAGATACGCAGTATTTT. Translating it yields CASSLGGRGVSADTQYF.

About this clone itself: The same CDR3 can be traced to other DNA sequences in this sample. The chain has TRBV4-3 and TRBJ2-3; TRBD2 agrees at 12 bases. The CDR3 sequence is 16 residues long. From germline, CDR1 is LGHNA and CDR2 YSLEER. V was clipped by 0 bases and J by 6 bases; unmatched bases: 4. The CDR3 here is CASSQDLAGGRDTQYF. The DNA for the CDR3 is TGCGCCAGCAGCCAAGATCTAGCGGGGGGGCGGGATACGCAGTATTTT.

This chain joins TRBV7-9 and TRBJ2-7, with 8 positions matching TRBD1. Trimming at V came to 5 bases and at J to 4 bases, leaving 13 bases not matched to a gene. This CDR3 has 16 amino acids. Germline loops: CDR1 SEHNR, CDR2 FQNEAQ (reference sequence). CDR3 sequence (DNA): TGTGCCAGCAGCCCGCGGACAGGGAGGACGACTTACGAGCAGTACTTC. This translates into CASSPRTGRTTYEQYF.

The gene calls are TRBV7-2 and TRBJ2-2, with D unclear. The CDR3 runs to 14 residues. Between the trimmed V and J ends, which lost 1 base and 1 base, there was a span of 4 bases. CDR1 is SGHTA, CDR2 FQGNSA, per germline. The CDR3 region is CASSLGENTGELFF. CDR3 bases: TGTGCCAGCAGCTTAGGCGAGAACACCGGGGAGCTGTTTTTT.

This clone was counted between two and nine times. This rearrangement joins TRBV11-3 to TRBJ2-7, with 8 bases matching TRBD2. Germline CDR1 SGHNT, CDR2 YENEEA. The CDR3 has 18 residues. The J segment lost 1 base and the V segment lost 0 bases, leaving 11 bases of the junction unmatched. The DNA of the CDR3 is TGTGCCAGCAGCTTAGAAAGCGCCCAGGGCGGGGGGTCCTACGAGCAGTACTTC. It yields the protein CASSLESAQGGGSYEQYF.

This clone has ten or more counts. The rearrangement links TRBV7-2 to TRBJ2-7, with D possibly matching TRBD2 (6 bases). Germline loops: CDR1 SGHTA, CDR2 FQGNSA. The V and J ends lost 5 bases and 0 bases respectively, with 17 bases between them. This CDR3 is 16 amino acids long. CDR3 sequence: CASSPPGGLSSYEQYF. DNA for the CDR3: TGTGCCAGCAGCCCCCCTGGAGGGCTAAGCTCCTACGAGCAGTACTTC.

The CDR3 bases are TGCGCCAGCAGGCGTACAGGGGGCACTGAAGCTTTCTTT. This translates into CASRRTGGTEAFF. The chain employs TRBV4-3 and TRBJ1-1, with TRBD1 matching 8 bases. V was clipped by 6 bases and J by 4 bases; unmatched bases: 4. CDR1 LGHNA and CDR2 YSLEER come from the germline V gene. CDR3 length: 13 residues.

This clone was counted a few times. The chain carries TRBV7-2 and TRBJ2-5; 12 bases are a match to TRBD2. The trim removed 5 bases at V and 4 bases at J, leaving 8 bases unmatched. This CDR3 region has 16 residues. Germline CDR1 SGHTA, CDR2 FQGNSA. CDR3 nucleotides: TGTGCCAGCAGCCACCGCTTACTAGCGGGGGGAGAGACCCAGTACTTC. Translating gives CASSHRLLAGGETQYF.

As concerns this clone: Other nucleotide sequences from this sample produce the same CDR3. The rearrangement joins TRBV4-3 to TRBJ1-4; no definite D call. This CDR3 comprises 16 residues. With 0 bases removed from V and 0 bases from J, the gap between germline ends came to 8 bases. Germline CDR1 reads LGHNA; CDR2 reads YSLEER. The CDR3 nucleotides are TGCGCCAGCAGCCAAGATCTAGGTGCAACTAATGAAAAACTGTTTTTT. It translates to CASSQDLGATNEKLFF.

The chain joins TRBV3-1 (or the pseudogene TRBV3-2) to TRBJ2-7; D unclear. Germline lookup yields CDR1 LGHDT and CDR2 YNNKEL (reference sequence). V was pared by 0 bases and J by 2 bases, with 5 bases between. CDR3 length equals 13 residues. The DNA for the CDR3 is TGTGCCAGCAGCCAAGAGTACACCTACGAGCAGTACTTC. It yields the protein CASSQEYTYEQYF.

The chain has TRBV7-9 and TRBJ2-7; the D gene is possibly TRBD1 (6 bases). The CDR3 has 12 amino acids. V was trimmed by 4 bases and J by 3 bases, leaving 7 bases between them. CDR1 SEHNR and CDR2 FQNEAQ come from the germline V gene (reference sequence). For the CDR3, the DNA is TGTGCCAGCAGCTGGGGACACTACGAGCAGTACTTC. Protein sequence: CASSWGHYEQYF.

V gene TRBV30 combines with J gene TRBJ1-2; TRBD1 might be the D (6 bases). The CDR3 length is 13 residues. Germline lookup yields CDR1 GTSNPN and CDR2 SVGIG (reference sequence). Trimming pared 0 bases from V and 8 bases from J, leaving 13 bases between. CDR3 sequence: CAWSVGGAKGYTF. The DNA of the CDR3 is TGTGCCTGGAGTGTTGGGGGGGCGAAGGGCTACACCTTC.

The chain couples TRBV6-6 to TRBJ2-7; perhaps TRBD1 as D (6 bases). V was shortened by 5 bases and J by 5 bases, with 10 bases between the two germline ends. Germline V lookup: CDR1 MNHNY, CDR2 SVGAGI (reference sequence). The CDR3 has 12 amino acids. CDR3 amino acids: CASSPGANEQYF. CDR3 DNA sequence: TGTGCCAGCAGTCCAGGGGCGAACGAGCAGTACTTC.